Described below is a single T cell receptor beta chain sequence and its context. Trimming removed 3 bases from V and 6 bases from J, with 11 bases in between. Germline loops: CDR1 SSHAT, CDR2 FNYEAQ (reference sequence). The CDR3 has 14 amino acids. TCRdb keeps only in-frame clones here, not all; method: immunoSEQ multiplex PCR. The sample yields 550,000 to 750,000 clones, over 95% seen once. CD45RO-negative CD8 cells positively selected for CCR7 made up the naive population, which excluded terminally differentiated effector memory CD45RA+ cells. This specimen comes from a study of shared clonotypes between healthy human individuals.

Sequencing was done on a sample of naive CD8+ T cells sorted from blood. The sequence was collected from a woman in her thirties in good health. The V gene is TRBV7-7, the J gene TRBJ2-2; a weak D match, TRBD1 (6 bases). CDR3 coding DNA: TGTGCCAGCAGCTTTGCAGGGGCAGCCGGGGAGCTGTTTTTT. It yields the protein CASSFAGAAGELFF.